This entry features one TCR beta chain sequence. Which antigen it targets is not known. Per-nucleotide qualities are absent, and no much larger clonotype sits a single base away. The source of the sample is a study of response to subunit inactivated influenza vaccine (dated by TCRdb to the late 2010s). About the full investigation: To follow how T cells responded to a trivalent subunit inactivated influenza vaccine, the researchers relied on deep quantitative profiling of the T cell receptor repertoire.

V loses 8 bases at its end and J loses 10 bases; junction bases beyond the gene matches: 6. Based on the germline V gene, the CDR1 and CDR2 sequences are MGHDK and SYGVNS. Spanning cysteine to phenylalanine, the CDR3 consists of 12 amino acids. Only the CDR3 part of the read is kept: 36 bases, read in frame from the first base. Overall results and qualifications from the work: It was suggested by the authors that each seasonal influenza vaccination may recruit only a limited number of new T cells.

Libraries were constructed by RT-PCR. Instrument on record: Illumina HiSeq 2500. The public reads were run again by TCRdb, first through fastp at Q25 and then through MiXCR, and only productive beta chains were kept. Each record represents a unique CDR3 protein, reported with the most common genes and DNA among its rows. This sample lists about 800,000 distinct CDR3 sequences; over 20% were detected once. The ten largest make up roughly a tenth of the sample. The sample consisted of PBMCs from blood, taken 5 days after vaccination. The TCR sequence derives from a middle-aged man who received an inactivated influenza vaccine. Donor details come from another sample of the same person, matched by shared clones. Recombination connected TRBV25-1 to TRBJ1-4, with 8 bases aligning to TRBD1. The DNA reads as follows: TGTGCCAGCGCAGGGGGCTCGGGAAAACTGTTTTTT. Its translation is CASAGGSGKLFF.